The clone carrying this TCR beta chain has ten or more counts. Its specificity is not known. This record comes from a study of CD8 T cells in ankylosing spondylitis. Study-wide findings and caveats: Disease-linked clones bore a CD8+ phenotype and were relatively rare in peripheral blood.

For TCR beta, libraries came from quantitative 5'-RACE with molecular barcodes. TCRdb called the 5' RACE reads again in MiXCR, with one record for every CDR3 protein. The data show some 250,000 distinct CDR3 sequences, roughly a quarter seen once. This receptor was obtained from a male donor with ankylosing spondylitis or in good health (not recorded which). Sequencing was done on a sample of blood, either unsorted or a sorted T cell fraction (not recorded which).

The CDR3 is CASSPLGQGGNNEQFF. The DNA for the CDR3 is TGTGCCAGCTCACCCTTGGGACAGGGGGGGAACAATGAGCAGTTCTTC. The chain joins TRBV18 to TRBJ2-1; 11 bases agree with TRBD1. The junction had 6 bases not matched to a gene; V was cut back by 3 bases and J by 5 bases. The CDR3 totals 16 residues. CDR1 is KGHSH and CDR2 is LQKENI in the germline V gene.